This TCR beta chain was found in a study of T cells after yellow fever vaccination. Study context: The SMART-Seq v4 Ultra Low Input method served to prepare the low-cell-number fractions. Study-level results: The study found a weaker secondary response that peaked faster, day 5 versus 15.

Looked up from germline, CDR1 is LGHDT and CDR2 is YNNKEL (reference sequence). V was pared by 4 bases and J by 9 bases, with 13 bases between. This CDR3 has 13 amino acids. This clonotype has at least ten counts. What it recognizes is unknown. By 5'RACE template switching, TCR cDNA was produced, with a universal primer site and UMIs added in the process. TCRdb reprocessed the 5' RACE reads via MiXCR and lists one record per CDR3 protein. The sample includes around 140,000 distinct CDR3 sequences, 6.5% to 8.5% of them seen just once. The TCR comes from a man aged 30 to 45 who received the YFV17D yellow fever vaccine. This chain joins TRBV3-1 and TRBJ2-1; D not resolved. This material consisted of CD4+ T cells sorted from PBMCs, taken 5 days after the yellow fever booster vaccination. CDR3 residues: CASSRISGFEQFF. Here the CDR3 DNA reads TGTGCCAGCAGCCGCATAAGTGGGTTTGAGCAGTTCTTC.